This T cell receptor beta chain was obtained from a study of blood T cell repertoires in COVID-19. The overall study: The origin of the acute and convalescent COVID-19 samples was the United States, Italy and Spain. T cells, B-cell-depleted T cells, or PBMCs provided the cDNA or gDNA that served as material.

Only one count was recorded for this clone. CDR3 size: 16 residues. Per the germline V gene, CDR1 is SGDLS and CDR2 is YYNGEE. V was pared by 4 bases and J by 3 bases, with 9 bases of the junction left unmatched. Produced via immunoSEQ multiplex PCR; TCRdb's table is partial and in-frame only. The profile shows 200,000 to 250,000 clones, 70% to 90% of them singletons. Specimen: peripheral blood. The TCR was taken from a woman younger than 35 who had recovered from COVID-19. This rearrangement joins TRBV9 to TRBJ1-3, with 8 positions matching TRBD1. The chain's CDR3 is CASSPLGQGGGNTIYF. CDR3 DNA sequence: TGTGCCAGCAGCCCTTTAGGACAGGGCGGTGGAAACACCATATATTTT.